This TCR beta chain was sequenced during a study of T cells in Graves' hyperthyroidism and ophthalmopathy. General study findings and limits: Ophthalmopathy cases were set apart from stable hyperthyroidism by a 13 V-J model. The majority of expanded thyroid clonotypes above 0.001 also appeared in blood.

This clonotype was observed a few times. What it binds is unknown. The length of the CDR3 is 14 residues. Deletions cut 2 bases from V and 1 base from J, with 5 bases between. Germline CDR1 and CDR2: ENHRY and SYGVKD. RNA transcripts gave rise to amplified TCR beta CDR3 regions. First-round RT-PCR targeting the TCR CDR3 was performed with the HTBI primer set. One entry per CDR3 protein results from TCRdb running MiXCR on the multiplex PCR reads. This table has approximately 400,000 distinct CDR3 sequences, approximately 13% appearing once. This sequence joins TRBV10-3 and TRBJ2-2; D is uncertain. The sequence came from a man under 40 with Graves' hyperthyroidism that later progressed to Graves' ophthalmopathy. Source material: blood. CDR3: CAISEEENTGELFF. In nucleotides, the CDR3 is TGTGCCATCAGTGAGGAAGAGAACACCGGGGAGCTGTTTTTT.